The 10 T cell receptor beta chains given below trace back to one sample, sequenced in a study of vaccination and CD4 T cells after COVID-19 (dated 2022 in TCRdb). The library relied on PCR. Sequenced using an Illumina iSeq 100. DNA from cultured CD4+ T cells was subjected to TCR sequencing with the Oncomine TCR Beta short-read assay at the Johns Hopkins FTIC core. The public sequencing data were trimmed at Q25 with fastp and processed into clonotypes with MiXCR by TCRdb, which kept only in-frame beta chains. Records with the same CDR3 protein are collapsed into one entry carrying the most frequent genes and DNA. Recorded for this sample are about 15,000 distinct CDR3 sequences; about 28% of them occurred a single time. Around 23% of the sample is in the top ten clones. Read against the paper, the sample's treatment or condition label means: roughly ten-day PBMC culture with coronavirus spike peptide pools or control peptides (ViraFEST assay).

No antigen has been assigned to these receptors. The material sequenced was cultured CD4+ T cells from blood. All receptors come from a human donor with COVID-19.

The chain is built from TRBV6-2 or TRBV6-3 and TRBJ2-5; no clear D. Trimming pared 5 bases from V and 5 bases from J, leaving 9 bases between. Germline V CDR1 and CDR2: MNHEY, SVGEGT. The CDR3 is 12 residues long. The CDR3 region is CASSAAAETQYF. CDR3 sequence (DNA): TGTGCCAGCAGTGCCGCGGCGGAGACCCAGTACTTC.

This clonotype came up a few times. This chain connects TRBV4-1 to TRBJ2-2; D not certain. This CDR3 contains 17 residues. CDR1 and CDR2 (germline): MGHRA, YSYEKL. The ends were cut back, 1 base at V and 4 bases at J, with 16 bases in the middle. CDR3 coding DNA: TGCGCCAGCAGCCAAGTCAATTTGGTTGCGTTCACCGGGGAGCTGTTTTTT. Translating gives CASSQVNLVAFTGELFF.

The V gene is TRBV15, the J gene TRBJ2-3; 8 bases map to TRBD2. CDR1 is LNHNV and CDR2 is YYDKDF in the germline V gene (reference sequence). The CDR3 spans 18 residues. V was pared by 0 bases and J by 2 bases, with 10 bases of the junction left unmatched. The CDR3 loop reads CATSRDRGAGVSTDTQYF. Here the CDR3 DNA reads TGTGCCACCAGCAGAGATCGGGGAGCGGGGGTGTCCACAGATACGCAGTATTTT.

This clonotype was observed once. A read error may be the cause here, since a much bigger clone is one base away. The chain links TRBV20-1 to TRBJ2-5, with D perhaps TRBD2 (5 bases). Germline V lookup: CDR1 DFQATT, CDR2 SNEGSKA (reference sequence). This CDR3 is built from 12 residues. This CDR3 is CSTRPISETQYF. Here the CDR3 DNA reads TGCAGTACTAGACCGATTTCGGAGACCCAGTACTTC.

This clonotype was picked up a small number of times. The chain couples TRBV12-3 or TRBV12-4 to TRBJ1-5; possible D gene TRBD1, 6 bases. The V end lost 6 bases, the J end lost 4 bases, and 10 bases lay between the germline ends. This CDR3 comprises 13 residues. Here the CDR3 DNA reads TGTGCCAGCAGGTCCACAGGGAATCAGCCCCAGCATTTT. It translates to CASRSTGNQPQHF.

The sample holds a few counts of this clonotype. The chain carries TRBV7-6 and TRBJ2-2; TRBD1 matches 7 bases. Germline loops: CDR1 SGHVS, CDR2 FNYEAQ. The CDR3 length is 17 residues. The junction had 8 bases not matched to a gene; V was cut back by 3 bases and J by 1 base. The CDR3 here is CASSFLSGTVNTGELFF. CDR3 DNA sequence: TGTGCCAGCAGCTTCCTATCCGGGACAGTGAACACCGGGGAGCTGTTTTTT.

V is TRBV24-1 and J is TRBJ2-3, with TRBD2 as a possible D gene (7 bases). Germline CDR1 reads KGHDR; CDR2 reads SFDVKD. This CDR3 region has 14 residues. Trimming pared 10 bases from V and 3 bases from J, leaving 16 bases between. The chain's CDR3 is CATSAGDITDTQYF. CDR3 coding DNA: TGTGCCACATCGGCGGGGGACATTACAGATACGCAGTATTTT.

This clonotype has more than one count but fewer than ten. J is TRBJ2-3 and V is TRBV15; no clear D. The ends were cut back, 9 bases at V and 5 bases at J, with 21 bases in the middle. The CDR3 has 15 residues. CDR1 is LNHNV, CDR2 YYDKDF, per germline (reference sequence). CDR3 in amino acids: CATAPPLAARDTQYF. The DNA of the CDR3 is TGTGCCACGGCCCCCCCTTTGGCAGCCAGAGATACGCAGTATTTT.

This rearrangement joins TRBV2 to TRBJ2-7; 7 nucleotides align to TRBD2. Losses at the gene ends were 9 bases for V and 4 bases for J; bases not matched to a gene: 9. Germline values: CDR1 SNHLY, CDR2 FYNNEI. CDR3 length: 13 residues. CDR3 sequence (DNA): TGTGCCAGTGAAGTCGTGGGGGGGTACGAGCAGTACTTC. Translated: CASEVVGGYEQYF.

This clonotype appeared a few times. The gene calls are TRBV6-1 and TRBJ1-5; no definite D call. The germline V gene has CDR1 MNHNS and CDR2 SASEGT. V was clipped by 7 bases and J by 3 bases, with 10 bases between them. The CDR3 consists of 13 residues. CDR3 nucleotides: TGTGCCAGCATCCCGGGATTCAATCAGCCCCAGCATTTT. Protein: CASIPGFNQPQHF.